This T cell receptor beta chain was recorded in a study of cytomegalovirus exposure and HLA in healthy donors. The CDR3 spans 15 residues. V dropped 4 bases and J dropped 4; count of bases not matched to a gene: 6. Germline V CDR1 and CDR2: LNHDA, SQIVND (reference sequence). The PCR employed 60 Vbeta primers together with 13 Jbeta primers. The repertoire was sequenced with immunoSEQ multiplex PCR; TCRdb's copy has only in-frame clones and lacks some. The sample includes under 100,000 clones, roughly 78% seen only once; the top ten take roughly 2.5%. Sequencing was performed on PBMCs. The chain combines TRBV19 with TRBJ2-5, with 10 nucleotides matching TRBD2. The TCR originated in a man younger than 45 in good health and CMV-seronegative. This chain's CDR3 is CASSSAGTSVETQYF. CDR3 DNA sequence: TGTGCCAGTAGTAGTGCCGGGACTAGCGTAGAGACCCAGTACTTC.